This TCR beta chain was captured by sequencing in a study of blood T cells in healthy people across ages. This clonotype was found a few times. Germline assignment: CDR1 SEHNR and CDR2 FQNEAQ (reference sequence). The length of the CDR3 is 17 residues. The V end lost 0 bases, the J end lost 0 bases, and 13 bases lay between the germline ends. Then a second PCR, running roughly 7 to 12 cycles, was carried out with a sample-barcoded 5' primer and a J-beta primer mix. TCRdb processed the 5' RACE reads anew with MiXCR; each CDR3 protein has one entry. The sample yields about 1.5 million distinct CDR3 sequences, 40% to 45% seen once.

The rearrangement links TRBV7-9 to TRBJ2-3, with D maybe TRBD2 (6 bases). The material sequenced was blood. This TCR came from a woman aged 18 to 35 in good health. DNA of the CDR3: TGTGCCAGCAGCTTAGCGGGAGGTACCGCTAGCACAGATACGCAGTATTTT. Protein product: CASSLAGGTASTDTQYF. The full variable domain, rest sourced from reference TRBV7-9 and TRBJ2-3, is DTGVSQNPRHKITKRGQNVTFRCDPISEHNRLYWYRQTLGQGPEFLTYFQNEAQLEKSRLLSDRFSAERPKGSFSTLEIQRTEQGDSAMYLCASSLAGGTASTDTQYFGPGTRLTVL.